A selection of T cell receptor beta chains follows, all from one sample in a study of CD8 T cells in ankylosing spondylitis. TCRdb reprocessed the 5' RACE reads with MiXCR, giving one entry per CDR3 protein. Counted here are 250,000 to 350,000 distinct CDR3 sequences, over 15% occurring once; the ten biggest clones make up roughly 8.3%. The source material was blood, either unsorted or a sorted T cell fraction (not recorded which). These receptors all stem from a male donor with ankylosing spondylitis or in good health (not recorded which). Both conserved end residues are part of each CDR3. Fields, in order: clone size, D gene, V gene, J gene, CDR3 protein, CDR3 DNA. The D gene is left open where the match is weak. Clone size is not always given. Where it is, it says once, few, many or a class for expanded clones.

>-|-|TRBV11-2|TRBJ1-1
CASSLEGLAEAFF
TGTGCCAGCAGCCTCGAGGGGTTGGCTGAAGCTTTCTTT
>-|-|TRBV28|TRBJ1-5
CASSRRPTSQPQHF
TGTGCCAGCAGTCGACGGCCGACCAGTCAGCCCCAGCATTTT
>few|-|TRBV9|TRBJ2-5
CASSVAGFQETQYF
TGTGCCAGCAGCGTAGCAGGGTTCCAAGAGACCCAGTACTTC
>-|-|TRBV12-3/TRBV12-4|TRBJ1-1
CASSFRGADTEAFF
TGTGCCAGCAGTTTTAGGGGTGCGGACACTGAAGCTTTCTTT
>few|-|TRBV20-1|TRBJ2-1
CSATPGAGQFF
TGCAGTGCCACCCCCGGGGCAGGGCAGTTCTTC
>-|-|TRBV20-1|TRBJ1-1
CSATGLAEAFF
TGCAGTGCCACAGGCTTAGCTGAAGCTTTCTTT
>few|TRBD2|TRBV28|TRBJ2-2
CASSHGLAGGTNTGELFF
TGTGCCAGCAGTCACGGACTAGCGGGAGGAACGAACACCGGGGAGCTGTTTTTT
>few|-|TRBV12-3/TRBV12-4|TRBJ2-1
CASSPVDSSYNEQFF
TGTGCCAGCAGCCCAGTGGACAGTTCCTACAATGAGCAGTTCTTC
>-|-|TRBV10-3|TRBJ2-4
CAISEPDLDIQYF
TGTGCCATCAGTGAGCCCGACTTGGACATTCAGTACTTC
>-|TRBD2|TRBV20-1|TRBJ2-5
CSARGGGGTMLSETQYF
TGCAGTGCTAGGGGTGGCGGGGGGACGATGTTATCAGAGACCCAGTACTTC
>-|TRBD1|TRBV28|TRBJ1-1
CASRFIGQGVVLNTEAFF
TGTGCCAGCAGGTTTATAGGACAGGGGGTTGTTTTGAACACTGAAGCTTTCTTT
>few|-|TRBV9|TRBJ2-1
CASSPRGAGNEQFF
TGTGCCAGCAGCCCTCGCGGGGCTGGGAATGAGCAGTTCTTC
>few|TRBD1|TRBV30|TRBJ2-1
CAWSSLTGYNEQFF
TGTGCCTGGAGTTCCTTGACAGGGTACAATGAGCAGTTCTTC
>few|TRBD2|TRBV20-1|TRBJ2-3
CSARDLLAEPTDTQYF
TGCAGTGCTAGAGATTTACTAGCGGAGCCCACAGATACGCAGTATTTT
>many|-|TRBV5-1|TRBJ2-5
CASSFPRDVQETQYF
TGCGCCAGCAGCTTCCCCCGGGACGTCCAAGAGACCCAGTACTTC
>-|-|TRBV29-1|TRBJ2-1
CSVSQGINEQFF
TGCAGCGTCTCACAAGGGATCAATGAGCAGTTCTTC
>many|-|TRBV6-1|TRBJ1-1
CASSPATGRDGDTEAFF
TGTGCCAGCAGTCCGGCCACAGGGAGAGATGGGGACACTGAAGCTTTCTTT
>-|-|TRBV28|TRBJ1-1
CASSLIEAEAFF
TGTGCCAGCAGTTTGATAGAAGCTGAAGCTTTCTTT
>many|-|TRBV5-1|TRBJ1-1
CASSLDRGGRTEAFF
TGCGCCAGCAGCTTGGACCGCGGGGGTCGCACTGAAGCTTTCTTT
>-|-|TRBV18|TRBJ1-4
CASSPKSRGLWDEKLFF
TGTGCCAGCTCACCAAAATCCCGGGGGCTATGGGATGAAAAACTGTTTTTT
>many|-|TRBV12-3/TRBV12-4|TRBJ2-1
CASSLPGYNEQFF
TGTGCCAGCAGCCTCCCGGGGTACAATGAGCAGTTCTTC
>-|-|TRBV20-1|TRBJ2-6
CSAKGAGAQSSGANVLTF
TGCAGTGCTAAAGGAGCAGGCGCCCAGAGCTCTGGGGCCAACGTCCTGACTTTC
>-|-|TRBV7-8|TRBJ1-5
CAISLSSNQPQHF
TGTGCCATCAGCTTATCCAGCAATCAGCCCCAGCATTTT
>few|TRBD1|TRBV5-1|TRBJ1-3
CASSRDRASGNTIYF
TGCGCCAGCAGCCGGGACAGAGCCTCTGGAAACACCATATATTTT
>few|TRBD2|TRBV7-2|TRBJ2-1
CASGSSGGASYNEQFF
TGTGCCAGCGGATCTAGCGGGGGGGCTTCCTACAATGAGCAGTTCTTC
>-|-|TRBV12-3/TRBV12-4|TRBJ2-1
CASTFGGGEQFF
TGTGCCAGCACCTTCGGCGGTGGGGAGCAGTTCTTC
>few|-|TRBV5-1|TRBJ1-1
CASSLSANTEAFF
TGCGCCAGCAGCTTGTCTGCGAACACTGAAGCTTTCTTT
>few|TRBD1|TRBV18|TRBJ2-1
CASSPPTGAGSYNEQFF
TGTGCCAGCTCACCCCCGACAGGGGCAGGGTCCTACAATGAGCAGTTCTTC
>many|-|TRBV28|TRBJ1-2
CASSFPGTDYGYTF
TGTGCCAGCAGTTTTCCCGGGACGGACTATGGCTACACCTTC
>few|TRBD1|TRBV7-2|TRBJ1-6
CASSLTGGSYNSPLHF
TGTGCCAGCAGCTTAACAGGGGGCTCCTATAATTCACCCCTCCACTTT
>-|TRBD1|TRBV19|TRBJ2-1
CASIGTGGRDEQFF
TGTGCCAGTATCGGGACAGGGGGCAGGGATGAGCAGTTCTTC
>many|-|TRBV5-1|TRBJ2-1
CASSLVRDSVYGQFF
TGCGCCAGCAGCTTGGTAAGGGATAGTGTGTACGGGCAGTTCTTC
>-|TRBD2|TRBV27|TRBJ2-1
CASSFASGIVSYNEQFF
TGTGCCAGCAGTTTCGCTAGCGGGATAGTCAGTTACAATGAGCAGTTCTTC
>few|-|TRBV4-2|TRBJ2-3
CASSQATTDTQYF
TGTGCCAGCAGCCAAGCGACCACAGATACGCAGTATTTT
>-|-|TRBV6-5|TRBJ1-3
CASSYSSPWGHSGNTIYF
TGTGCCAGCAGTTACTCGAGCCCGTGGGGGCATTCTGGAAACACCATATATTTT
>few|-|TRBV5-5|TRBJ2-3
CASSLRAGATDTQYF
TGTGCCAGCAGCTTGAGGGCAGGGGCCACAGATACGCAGTATTTT
>many|-|TRBV10-3|TRBJ2-3
CAITLTDNTQYF
TGTGCCATCACCCTGACTGACAATACGCAGTATTTT
>few|TRBD2|TRBV5-1|TRBJ2-4
CASSSSGTSGGLAKNIQYF
TGCGCCAGCAGCTCCTCTGGGACTAGCGGGGGACTAGCCAAAAACATTCAGTACTTC
>few|-|TRBV7-8|TRBJ2-5
CASSLGRIQDQTQYF
TGTGCCAGCAGTCTAGGGCGGATCCAAGATCAGACCCAGTACTTC
>few|-|TRBV20-1|TRBJ2-5
CSANQRGTPYQETQYF
TGCAGTGCTAACCAGCGAGGGACCCCGTACCAAGAGACCCAGTACTTC
>-|TRBD1|TRBV12-3/TRBV12-4|TRBJ2-6
CTSSQGTGAFISGANVLTF
TGTACCAGCAGTCAGGGGACAGGCGCTTTTATCTCTGGGGCCAACGTCCTGACTTTC
>-|-|TRBV12-3/TRBV12-4|TRBJ2-2
CASSLAMAQGSNTGELFF
TGTGCCAGCAGTTTAGCGATGGCCCAGGGCAGTAACACCGGGGAGCTGTTTTTT
>-|-|TRBV19|TRBJ2-3
CASSIFLEQGTDTQYF
TGTGCCAGTAGTATTTTCTTAGAACAGGGCACAGATACGCAGTATTTT